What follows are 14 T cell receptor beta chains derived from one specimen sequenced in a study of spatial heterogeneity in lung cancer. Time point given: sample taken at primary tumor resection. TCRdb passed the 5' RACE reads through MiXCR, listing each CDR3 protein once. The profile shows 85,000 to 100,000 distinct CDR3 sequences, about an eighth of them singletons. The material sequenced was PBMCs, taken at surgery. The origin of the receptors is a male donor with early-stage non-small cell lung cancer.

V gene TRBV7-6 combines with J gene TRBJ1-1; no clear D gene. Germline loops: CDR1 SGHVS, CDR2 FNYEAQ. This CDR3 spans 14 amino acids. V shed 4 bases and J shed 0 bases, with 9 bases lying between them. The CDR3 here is CASSSRPMNTEAFF. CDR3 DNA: TGTGCCAGCAGCTCCCGCCCTATGAACACTGAAGCTTTCTTT.

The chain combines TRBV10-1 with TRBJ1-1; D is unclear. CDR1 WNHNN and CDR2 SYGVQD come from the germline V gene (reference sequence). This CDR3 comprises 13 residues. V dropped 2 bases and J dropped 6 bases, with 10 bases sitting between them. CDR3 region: CASSERFGAEAFF. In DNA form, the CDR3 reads TGCGCCAGCAGTGAGAGGTTCGGGGCTGAAGCTTTCTTT.

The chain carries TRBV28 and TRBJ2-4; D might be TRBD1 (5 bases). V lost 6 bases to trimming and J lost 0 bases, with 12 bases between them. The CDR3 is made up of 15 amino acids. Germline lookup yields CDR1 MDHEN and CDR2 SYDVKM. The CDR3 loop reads CASSRRVLAKNIQYF. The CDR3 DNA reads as TGTGCCAGCAGCCGCAGGGTGCTAGCCAAAAACATTCAGTACTTC. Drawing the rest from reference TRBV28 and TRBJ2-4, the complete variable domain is DVKVTQSSRYLVKRTGEKVFLECVQDMDHENMFWYRQDPGLGLRLIYFSYDVKMKEKGDIPEGYSVSREKKERFSLILESASTNQTSMYLCASSRRVLAKNIQYFGAGTRLSVL.

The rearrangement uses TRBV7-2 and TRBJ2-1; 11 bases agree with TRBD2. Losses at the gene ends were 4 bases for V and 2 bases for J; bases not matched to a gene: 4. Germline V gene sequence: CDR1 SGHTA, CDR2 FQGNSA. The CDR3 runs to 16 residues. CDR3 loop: CASSSGLADAYNEQFF. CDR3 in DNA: TGTGCCAGCAGCTCGGGACTAGCGGATGCCTACAATGAGCAGTTCTTC.

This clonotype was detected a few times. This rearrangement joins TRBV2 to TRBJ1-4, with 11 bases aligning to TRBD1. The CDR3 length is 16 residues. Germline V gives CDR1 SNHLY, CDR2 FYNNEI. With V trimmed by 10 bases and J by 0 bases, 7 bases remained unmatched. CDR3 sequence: CAIGTGGSATNEKLFF. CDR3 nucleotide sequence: TGTGCCATCGGGACAGGGGGTTCCGCAACTAATGAAAAACTGTTTTTT.

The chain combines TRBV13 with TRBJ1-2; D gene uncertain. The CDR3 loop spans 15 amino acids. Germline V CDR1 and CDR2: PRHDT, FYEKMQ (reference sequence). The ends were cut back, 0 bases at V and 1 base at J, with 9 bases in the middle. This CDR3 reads CASSLGRQINYGYTF. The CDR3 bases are TGTGCCAGCAGCTTAGGCCGGCAGATTAACTATGGCTACACCTTC.

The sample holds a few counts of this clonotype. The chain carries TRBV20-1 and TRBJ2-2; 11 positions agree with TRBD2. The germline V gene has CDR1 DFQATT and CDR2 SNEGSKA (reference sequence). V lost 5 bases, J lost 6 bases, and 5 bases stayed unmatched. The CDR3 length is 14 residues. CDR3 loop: CSAYGTSGPGELFF. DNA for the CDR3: TGCAGTGCTTACGGGACTAGCGGACCCGGGGAGCTGTTTTTT.

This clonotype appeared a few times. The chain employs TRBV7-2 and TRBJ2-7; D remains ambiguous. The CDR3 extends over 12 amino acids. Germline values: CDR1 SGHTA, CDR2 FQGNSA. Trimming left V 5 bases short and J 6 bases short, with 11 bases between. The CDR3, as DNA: TGTGCCAGCAGCCCACCTGATCGCGAGCAGTACTTC. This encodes CASSPPDREQYF.

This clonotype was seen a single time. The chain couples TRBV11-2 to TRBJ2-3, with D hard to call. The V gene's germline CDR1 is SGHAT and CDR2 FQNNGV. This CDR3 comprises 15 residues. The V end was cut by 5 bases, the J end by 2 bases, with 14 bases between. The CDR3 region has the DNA TGTGCCAGCAGCCCCTTTCAAGGCCCCACAGATACGCAGTATTTT. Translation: CASSPFQGPTDTQYF.

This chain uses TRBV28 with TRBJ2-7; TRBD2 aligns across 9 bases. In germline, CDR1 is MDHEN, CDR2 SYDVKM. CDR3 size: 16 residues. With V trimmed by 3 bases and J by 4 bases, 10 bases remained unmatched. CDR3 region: CASSLGGAGGGYEQYF. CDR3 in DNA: TGTGCCAGCAGTTTGGGCGGAGCGGGAGGCGGTTACGAGCAGTACTTC.

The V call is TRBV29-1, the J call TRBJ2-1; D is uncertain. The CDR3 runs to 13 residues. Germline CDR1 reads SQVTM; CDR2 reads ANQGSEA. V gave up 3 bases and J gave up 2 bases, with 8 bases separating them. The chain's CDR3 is CSVDTSTYNEQFF. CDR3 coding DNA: TGCAGCGTTGACACTTCAACCTACAATGAGCAGTTCTTC.

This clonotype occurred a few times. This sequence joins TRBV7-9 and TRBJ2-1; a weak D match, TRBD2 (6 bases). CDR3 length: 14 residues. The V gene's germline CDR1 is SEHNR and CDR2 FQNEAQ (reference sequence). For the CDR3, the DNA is TGTGCAACCACGCACGGGAGACAAACCAGTGAGCAGTTCTTC. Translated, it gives CATTHGRQTSEQFF.

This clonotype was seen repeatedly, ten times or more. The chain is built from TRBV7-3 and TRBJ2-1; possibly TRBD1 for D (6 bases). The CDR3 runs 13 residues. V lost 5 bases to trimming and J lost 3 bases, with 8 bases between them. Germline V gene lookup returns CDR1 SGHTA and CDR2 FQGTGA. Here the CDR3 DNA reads TGTGCCAGCAGCCGGGACAACTACAATGAGCAGTTCTTC. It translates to CASSRDNYNEQFF.

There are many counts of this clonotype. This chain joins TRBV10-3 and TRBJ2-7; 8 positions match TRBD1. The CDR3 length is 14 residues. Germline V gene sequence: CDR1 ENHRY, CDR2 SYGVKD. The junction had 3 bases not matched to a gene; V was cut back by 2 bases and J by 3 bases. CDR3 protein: CAISEPTGGYEQYF. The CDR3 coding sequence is TGTGCCATCAGTGAGCCTACAGGGGGCTACGAGCAGTACTTC.